The TCR beta chain described here comes from a study of blood T cell repertoires in COVID-19. Study-wide background: The samples span acute and convalescent COVID-19 from the United States, Italy and Spain.

The method was immunoSEQ multiplex PCR; TCRdb's version includes in-frame clones alone and lacks a portion of them. This table has around 130,000 clones, about 84% appearing once. Trimming removed 9 bases at V and 1 base at J, with 12 bases between. This CDR3 has 13 amino acids. Germline V gene data show CDR1 as LNHDA and CDR2 as SQIVND (reference sequence). The J gene is TRBJ1-1, the V gene TRBV19, with D hard to call. Sequenced: peripheral blood. The source of this sequence is a woman in her sixties or seventies with acute or convalescent COVID-19. CDR3 region: CASASSENTEAFF. DNA for the CDR3: TGTGCCAGCGCCTCCAGTGAGAACACTGAAGCTTTCTTT.